The following is a TCR beta chain sequence with its context. There are many counts of this clone. Which antigen it targets is not known. Base qualities are not at hand, and no much larger clone is one base apart. The data stem from a study of blood T cell repertoires in COVID-19 (dated by TCRdb to the early 2020s). At the level of the whole study: The collaborator samples originated in the United States, Italy and Spain and spanned the acute and convalescent phases of COVID-19. The prospective study material was composed of cDNA or gDNA derived from T cells, B-cell-depleted T cells, or PBMCs. Subjects who had been exposed to COVID-19, were actively infected with it, or had recovered from it provided the deeply sampled blood TCRbeta repertoires that made up the dataset. The repertoires were released in a freely available public database meant as a resource for research on the immune response to SARS-CoV-2. The samples were drawn from two sources: the first 160 participants of the ongoing ImmuneRACE study, and some 1,300 subjects contributed by 6 global collaborators. Sample metadata almost always included a de-identified subject ID, COVID-19 status, age in years and sex. HLA class I and class II types, where available, came from metadata supplied by the sample provider rather than from assay-based typing. The investigation overall reported the following: Clinical and demographic metadata were provided uncurated, with the amount varying by source and participant.

Spanning cysteine to phenylalanine, the CDR3 consists of 14 amino acids. CDR3 DNA only is kept here, 42 bases in frame from base 1. The CDR1 and CDR2 encoded by the germline V gene are MGHRA and YSYEKL. V is trimmed back by 4 bases and J by 0 bases, and the junction contains 3 bases that no gene match accounts for. Whole blood was collected in K2EDTA tubes by collaborating institutions according to the institutions' own protocols. For TCRbeta analysis, collaborator samples were shipped as frozen whole blood, as isolated PBMCs, or as DNA extracted from either sample type. TCRbeta CDR3 regions were amplified from genomic DNA by means of the immunoSEQ Assay, a bias-controlled multiplex PCR. The published analysis was carried out like this. The number of nucleated cells in each sample was estimated from the amplification of reference gene primers within the assay. Sequence reads were collapsed and filtered to measure the absolute abundance of every unique TCRbeta CDR3 rearrangement. For each sample, productive Simpson clonality was calculated by taking the square root of Simpson's diversity index across productive rearrangements. In its TCRdb copy, this immuneACCESS table keeps in-frame sequences only and misses some clones. Where compared with another copy, unresolved V genes explain less than half of these, and the others have no known cause. D and trimming were read from the DNA, whereas the V and J calls and clone size are those reported in that table. The sample table contains around 80,000 clones; only one count was recorded for over 80% of them. 7% to 9.5% of the sample rests with the top ten.

The V and J segments used are TRBV4-1 and TRBJ2-7; 7 central bases correspond to TRBD1. Input material: peripheral blood. This clonotype was sampled from a human donor in a cohort sampled during active COVID-19. The DNA is TGCGCCAGCAGCCTCACAGGGGACTCCTACGAGCAGTACTTC. It translates as CASSLTGDSYEQYF.